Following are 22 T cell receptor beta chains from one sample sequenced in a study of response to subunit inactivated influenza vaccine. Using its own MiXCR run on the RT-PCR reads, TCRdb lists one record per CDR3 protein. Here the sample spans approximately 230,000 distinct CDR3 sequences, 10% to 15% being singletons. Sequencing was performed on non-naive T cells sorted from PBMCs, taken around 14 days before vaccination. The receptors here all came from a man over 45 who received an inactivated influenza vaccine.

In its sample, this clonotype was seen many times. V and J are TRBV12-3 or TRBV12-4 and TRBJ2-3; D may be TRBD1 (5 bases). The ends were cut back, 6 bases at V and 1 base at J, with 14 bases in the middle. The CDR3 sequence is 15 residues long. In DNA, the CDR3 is TGTGCCAGCAGCCCCGGACAAGGGGGCACAGATACGCAGTATTTT. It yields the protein CASSPGQGGTDTQYF.

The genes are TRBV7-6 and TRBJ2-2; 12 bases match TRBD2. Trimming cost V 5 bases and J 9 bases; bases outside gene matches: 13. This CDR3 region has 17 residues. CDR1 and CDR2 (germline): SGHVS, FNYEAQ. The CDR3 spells CASSDSFLAGGPRELFF. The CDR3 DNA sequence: TGTGCCAGCAGCGATTCATTTCTAGCGGGAGGGCCACGGGAGCTGTTTTTT.

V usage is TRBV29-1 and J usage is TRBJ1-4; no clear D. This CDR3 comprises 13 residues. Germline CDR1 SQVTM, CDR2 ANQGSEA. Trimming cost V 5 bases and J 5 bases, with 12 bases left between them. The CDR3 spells CSVRRSLNEKLFF. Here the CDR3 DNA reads TGCAGCGTTCGGCGAAGCCTGAATGAAAAACTGTTTTTT.

The DNA of the CDR3 is TGTGCCAGCAGCGTAGCTCCCCAGGCAGGGAGTAACGAAAAACTGTTTTTT. Its translation: CASSVAPQAGSNEKLFF. The genes are TRBV9 and TRBJ1-4; D is possibly TRBD1 (5 bases). The germline gives CDR1 SGDLS, CDR2 YYNGEE. The V gene lost 0 bases and the J gene lost 8 bases, with 20 bases spanning the gap. CDR3 length: 17 residues.

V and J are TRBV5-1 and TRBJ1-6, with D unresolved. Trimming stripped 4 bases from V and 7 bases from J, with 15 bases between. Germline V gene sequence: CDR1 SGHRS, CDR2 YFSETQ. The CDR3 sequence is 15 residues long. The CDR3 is CASSPDLVGNSPLHF. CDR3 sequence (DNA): TGCGCCAGCAGCCCCGACCTAGTCGGCAATTCACCCCTCCACTTT.

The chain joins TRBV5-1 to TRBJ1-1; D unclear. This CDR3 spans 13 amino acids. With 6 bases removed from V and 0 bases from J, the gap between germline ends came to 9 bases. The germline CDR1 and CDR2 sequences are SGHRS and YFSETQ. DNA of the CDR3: TGCGCCAGCAAAGGACCTATGAACACTGAAGCTTTCTTT. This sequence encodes CASKGPMNTEAFF.

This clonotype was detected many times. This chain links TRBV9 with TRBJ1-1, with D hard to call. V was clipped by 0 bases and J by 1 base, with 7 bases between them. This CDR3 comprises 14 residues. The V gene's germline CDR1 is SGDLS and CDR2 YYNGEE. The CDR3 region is CASSVGPGNTEAFF. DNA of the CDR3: TGTGCCAGCAGCGTAGGTCCGGGGAACACTGAAGCTTTCTTT.

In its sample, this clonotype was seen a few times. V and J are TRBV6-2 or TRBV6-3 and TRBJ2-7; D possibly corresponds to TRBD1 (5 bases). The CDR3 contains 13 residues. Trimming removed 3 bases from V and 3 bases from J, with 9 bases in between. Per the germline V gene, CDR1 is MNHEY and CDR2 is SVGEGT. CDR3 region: CASSYPGIYEQYF. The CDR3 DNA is TGTGCCAGCAGTTATCCAGGGATCTACGAGCAGTACTTC.

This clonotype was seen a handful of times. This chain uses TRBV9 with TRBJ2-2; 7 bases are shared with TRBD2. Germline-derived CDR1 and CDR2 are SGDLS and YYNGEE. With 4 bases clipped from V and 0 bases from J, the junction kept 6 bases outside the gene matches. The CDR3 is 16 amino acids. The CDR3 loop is CASSPPSGTNTGELFF. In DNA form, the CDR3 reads TGTGCCAGCAGCCCCCCCAGCGGGACGAACACCGGGGAGCTGTTTTTT.

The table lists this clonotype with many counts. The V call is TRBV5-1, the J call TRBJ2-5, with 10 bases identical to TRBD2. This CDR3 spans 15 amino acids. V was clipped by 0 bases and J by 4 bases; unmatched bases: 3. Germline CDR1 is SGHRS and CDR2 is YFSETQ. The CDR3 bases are TGCGCCAGCAGCTTGGCCGGGACTAGCGCAGAGACCCAGTACTTC. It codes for CASSLAGTSAETQYF.

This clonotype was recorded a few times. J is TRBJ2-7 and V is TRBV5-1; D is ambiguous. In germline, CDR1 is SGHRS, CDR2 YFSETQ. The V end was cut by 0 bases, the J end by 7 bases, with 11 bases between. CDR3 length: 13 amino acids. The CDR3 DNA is TGCGCCAGCAGCTTGGCCCCGTTGGGGGAGCAGTACTTC. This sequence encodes CASSLAPLGEQYF.

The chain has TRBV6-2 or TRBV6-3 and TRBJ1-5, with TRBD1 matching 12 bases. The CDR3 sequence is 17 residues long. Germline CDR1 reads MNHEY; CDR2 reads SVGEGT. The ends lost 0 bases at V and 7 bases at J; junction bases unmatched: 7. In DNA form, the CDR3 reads TGTGCCAGCAGTTACTCAGGGACAGGGGGCCTCCGGCAGCCCCAGCATTTT. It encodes CASSYSGTGGLRQPQHF.

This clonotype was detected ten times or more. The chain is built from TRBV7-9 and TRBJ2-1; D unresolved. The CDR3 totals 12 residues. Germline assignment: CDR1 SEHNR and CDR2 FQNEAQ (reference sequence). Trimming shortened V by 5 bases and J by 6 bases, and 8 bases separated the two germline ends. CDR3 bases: TGTGCCAGCAGCACGGCGACCAATGAGCAGTTCTTC. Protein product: CASSTATNEQFF.

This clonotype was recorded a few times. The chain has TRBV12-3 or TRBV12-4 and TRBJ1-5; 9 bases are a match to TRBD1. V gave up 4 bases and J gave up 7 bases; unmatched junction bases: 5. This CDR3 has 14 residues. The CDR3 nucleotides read TGTGCCAGCAGTTACCGGGACAGGGAACAGCCCCAGCATTTT. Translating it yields CASSYRDREQPQHF.

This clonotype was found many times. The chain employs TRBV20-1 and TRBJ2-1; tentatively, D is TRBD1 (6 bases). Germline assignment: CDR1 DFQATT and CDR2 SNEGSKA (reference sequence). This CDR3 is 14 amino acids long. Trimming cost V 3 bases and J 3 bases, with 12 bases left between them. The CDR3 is CSASRGGGYNEQFF. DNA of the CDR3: TGCAGTGCTAGTCGTGGGGGCGGCTACAATGAGCAGTTCTTC.

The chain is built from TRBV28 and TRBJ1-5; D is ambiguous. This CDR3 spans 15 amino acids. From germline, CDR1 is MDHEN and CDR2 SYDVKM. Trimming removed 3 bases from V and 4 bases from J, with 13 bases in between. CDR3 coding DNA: TGTGCCAGCAGTTTTTCCCCCGAGGGTAATCAGCCCCAGCATTTT. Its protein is CASSFSPEGNQPQHF.

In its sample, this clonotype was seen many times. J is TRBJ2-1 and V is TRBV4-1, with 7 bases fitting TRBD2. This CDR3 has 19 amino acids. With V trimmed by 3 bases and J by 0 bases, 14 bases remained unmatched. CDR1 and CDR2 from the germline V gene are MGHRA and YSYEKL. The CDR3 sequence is CASSQGLVAGRSSYNEQFF. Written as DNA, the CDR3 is TGCGCCAGCAGCCAGGGTCTCGTAGCGGGTCGGAGCTCCTACAATGAGCAGTTCTTC.

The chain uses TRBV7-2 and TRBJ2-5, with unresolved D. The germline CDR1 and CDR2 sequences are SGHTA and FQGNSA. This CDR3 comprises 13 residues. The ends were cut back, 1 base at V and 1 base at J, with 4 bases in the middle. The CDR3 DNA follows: TGTGCCAGCAGCTTAGGAGCCCAAGAGACCCAGTACTTC. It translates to CASSLGAQETQYF.

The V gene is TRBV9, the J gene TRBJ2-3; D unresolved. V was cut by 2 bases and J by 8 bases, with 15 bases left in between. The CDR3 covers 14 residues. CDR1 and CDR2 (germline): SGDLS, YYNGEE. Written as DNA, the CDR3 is TGTGCCAGCAGCGTTCACGGAGCAGGAGTTACGCAGTATTTT. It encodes CASSVHGAGVTQYF. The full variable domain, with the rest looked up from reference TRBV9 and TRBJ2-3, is DSGVTQTPKHLITATGQRVTLRCSPRSGDLSVYWYQQSLDQGLQFLIQYYNGEERAKGNILERFSAQQFPDLHSELNLSSLELGDSALYFCASSVHGAGVTQYFGPGTRLTVL.

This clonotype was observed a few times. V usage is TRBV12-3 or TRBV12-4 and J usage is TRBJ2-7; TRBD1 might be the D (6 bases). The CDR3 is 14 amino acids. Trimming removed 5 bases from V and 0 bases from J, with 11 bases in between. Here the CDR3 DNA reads TGTGCCAGCAGTACGAACAGGGTCTCCTACGAGCAGTACTTC. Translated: CASSTNRVSYEQYF.

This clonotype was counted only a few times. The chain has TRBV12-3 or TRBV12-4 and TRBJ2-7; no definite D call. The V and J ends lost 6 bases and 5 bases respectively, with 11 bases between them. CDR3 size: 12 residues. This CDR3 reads CASSLWSHEQYF. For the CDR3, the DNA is TGTGCCAGCAGCCTTTGGTCCCACGAGCAGTACTTC.

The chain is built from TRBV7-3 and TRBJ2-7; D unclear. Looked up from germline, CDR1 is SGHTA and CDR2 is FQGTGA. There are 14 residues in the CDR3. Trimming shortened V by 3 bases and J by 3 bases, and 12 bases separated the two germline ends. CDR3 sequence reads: CASSFGPNSYEQYF. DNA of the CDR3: TGTGCCAGCAGCTTTGGACCGAACAGCTACGAGCAGTACTTC.